A few counts support the clone carrying this TCR beta chain. The sample originates from a study of regulatory T cells in long-lasting Graves disease. Losses at the gene ends were 1 base for V and 2 bases for J; bases not matched to a gene: 6. CDR1 LGHNT and CDR2 FRNRAP come from the germline V gene. The CDR3 sequence is 17 residues long. In building TCR beta libraries, iRepertoire HTBI primers were used together with Arm-PCR of CDR3 regions. As handled by the study authors: Analysis of the samples identified around 64 TRBV and more than eleven TRBJ segments. Each CDR3 protein is one row after TCRdb ran MiXCR on the multiplex PCR reads. The authors' filters were not applied to this entry. Of about 370,000 distinct CDR3 sequences listed, around a sixth are singletons. Time point indicated: newly diagnosed GD, antithyroid drugs for less than 3 months. RNA isolated from PBMCs was used to make the TCR library.

The source material was peripheral blood mononuclear cells (PBMCs), sampled at new diagnosis, from a patient treated with antithyroid drugs. The rearrangement links TRBV12-5 to TRBJ1-3; 9 bases match TRBD1. The TCR was taken from a female donor with Graves disease. The CDR3 sequence: CASGLALGTGTGNTIYF. CDR3 DNA sequence: TGTGCTAGTGGTTTGGCCCTCGGGACAGGGACTGGAAACACCATATATTTT.